One and the same sample provided the 17 T cell receptor beta chains below, sequenced in a study of T cells in localized non-small cell lung cancer. The table came from immunoSEQ multiplex PCR; TCRdb's copy has only in-frame clones and leaves some out. This repertoire shows fewer than 25,000 clones, approximately 90% found once; its top ten account for about 7%. This sample comprised peripheral blood, obtained before any cancer treatment. These receptor sequences come from a woman aged 35-75 years with stage I lung adenocarcinoma.

This clone was detected only once. This sequence joins TRBV7-2 and TRBJ2-7; a weak D match, TRBD2 (5 bases). This CDR3 has 14 amino acids. V dropped 1 base and J dropped 3 bases, with 10 bases sitting between them. The germline V gene encodes CDR1 SGHTA and CDR2 FQGNSA. The CDR3 nucleotides read TGTGCCAGCAGCTTAGAAGCGGTCCTCTACGAGCAGTACTTC. Amino acid sequence: CASSLEAVLYEQYF.

The rearrangement joins TRBV7-9 to TRBJ1-3; 7 bases align to TRBD1. After removal of 4 bases from V and 0 bases from J, the junction contained 9 bases not matched to a gene. The germline V gene has CDR1 SEHNR and CDR2 FQNEAQ (reference sequence). CDR3 length: 17 amino acids. The chain's CDR3 is CASSWGVGQLSGNTIYF. The CDR3 DNA sequence: TGTGCCAGCAGCTGGGGGGTGGGACAGCTCTCTGGAAACACCATATATTTT.

The rearrangement uses TRBV6-4 and TRBJ2-7; tentatively, D is TRBD1 or TRBD2 (5 bases each). This CDR3 contains 17 residues. Germline CDR1 reads MRHNA; CDR2 reads SNTAGT. Trimming removed 6 bases from V and 2 bases from J, with 23 bases in between. CDR3 sequence (DNA): TGTGCCAGCAGGTCAGACGTAACGCCGGGACGTACCTACGAGCAGTACTTC. Residues: CASRSDVTPGRTYEQYF.

The V and J genes are TRBV7-3 and TRBJ2-7; TRBD2 matches 7 bases. V was clipped by 5 bases and J by 6 bases; unmatched bases: 7. The CDR3 consists of 13 residues. The germline V gene has CDR1 SGHTA and CDR2 FQGTGA. CDR3: CASSPGGVREQYF. As DNA, the CDR3 is TGTGCCAGCAGCCCTGGGGGGGTTCGCGAGCAGTACTTC.

The rearrangement links TRBV7-6 to TRBJ2-3; D not resolved. Deletions cut 1 base from V and 4 bases from J, with 18 bases between. Looked up from germline, CDR1 is SGHVS and CDR2 is FNYEAQ. The CDR3 extends over 17 amino acids. In DNA form, the CDR3 reads TGTGCCAGCAGCTTAGGAACGTTAATGTTGGCTCCAGATACGCAGTATTTT. It translates to CASSLGTLMLAPDTQYF.

The V and J genes are TRBV5-4 and TRBJ2-5; weak D call: TRBD1 (6 bases). Germline V gives CDR1 SGHNT, CDR2 YYREEE (reference sequence). The CDR3 spans 14 residues. The V and J ends lost 1 base and 1 base respectively, with 8 bases between them. CDR3 residues: CASSLPGAQETQYF. The CDR3 nucleotides are TGTGCCAGCAGCTTGCCAGGGGCCCAAGAGACCCAGTACTTC.

This sequence joins TRBV19 and TRBJ2-2; 16 bases are a match to TRBD2. Germline V lookup: CDR1 LNHDA, CDR2 SQIVND (reference sequence). The CDR3 runs 19 residues. The V segment lost 5 bases and the J segment 4 bases; nucleotides outside the gene matches: 10. CDR3 nucleotides: TGTGCCAGTAGTTCACCATCGGGACTAGCGGGAGGGGGCACCGGGGAGCTGTTTTTT. It yields the protein CASSSPSGLAGGGTGELFF.

The chain uses TRBV28 and TRBJ2-7; D may correspond to TRBD1 or TRBD2 (5 bases each). Trimming stripped 5 bases from V and 7 bases from J, with 21 bases between. Germline CDR1 is MDHEN and CDR2 is SYDVKM. The CDR3 sequence is 15 residues long. CDR3 nucleotides: TGTGCCAGCAGTCCTCCGGGACGGACGCAGGGTGAGCAGTACTTC. Protein product: CASSPPGRTQGEQYF.

The V and J genes are TRBV18 and TRBJ2-1; D not resolved. Germline V gene data show CDR1 as KGHSH and CDR2 as LQKENI. The ends were cut back, 2 bases at V and 2 bases at J, with 7 bases in the middle. The CDR3 has 14 residues. The CDR3 DNA is TGTGCCAGCTCACCAATGGCCCCCTACAATGAGCAGTTCTTC. This codes for CASSPMAPYNEQFF.

The chain uses TRBV28 and TRBJ1-6, with D maybe TRBD1 (5 bases). Germline V gene lookup returns CDR1 MDHEN and CDR2 SYDVKM. Trimming stripped 2 bases from V and 7 bases from J, with 9 bases between. The CDR3 consists of 14 residues. In DNA, the CDR3 is TGTGCCAGCAGTTTAAGGGGCGAGAATTCACCCCTCCACTTT. Residues: CASSLRGENSPLHF.

This clone was detected only once. The CDR3 sequence is CASRGGGTEAFF. In DNA, the CDR3 is TGTGCCAGCCGGGGGGGAGGCACTGAAGCTTTCTTT. V is TRBV28 and J is TRBJ1-1; D might be TRBD1 (5 bases). CDR3 size: 12 residues. The germline V gene encodes CDR1 MDHEN and CDR2 SYDVKM. Trimming pared 8 bases from V and 4 bases from J, leaving 11 bases between.

This chain joins TRBV6-5 and TRBJ2-7, with D possibly matching TRBD2 (6 bases). Germline assignment: CDR1 MNHEY and CDR2 SVGAGI. The CDR3 consists of 13 residues. Trimming left V 5 bases short and J 11 bases short, with 19 bases between. The CDR3 sequence: CASSESVGGWEYF. The CDR3 DNA follows: TGTGCCAGCAGTGAATCAGTTGGAGGGTGGGAGTACTTC.

A few counts support this clone. The chain's CDR3 is CASSLRKQGRRGEPQHF. The CDR3 region has the DNA TGTGCCAGCAGCTTAAGAAAACAGGGACGTAGAGGTGAGCCCCAGCATTTT. The gene calls are TRBV28 and TRBJ1-5; D perhaps matches TRBD1 (6 bases). The CDR3 spans 17 residues. Germline V gene data show CDR1 as MDHEN and CDR2 as SYDVKM. The V gene lost 6 bases and the J gene lost 8 bases, with 26 bases spanning the gap.

The CDR3 region is CASSRGDFADTQYF. The DNA for the CDR3 is TGTGCCAGCAGCCGCGGGGACTTTGCAGATACGCAGTATTTT. The V gene is TRBV14, the J gene TRBJ2-3, with D perhaps matching TRBD2 (6 bases). With 4 bases removed from V and 4 bases from J, the gap between germline ends came to 12 bases. The CDR3 sequence is 14 residues long. The germline V gene encodes CDR1 SGHDN and CDR2 FVKESK.

V gene TRBV28 combines with J gene TRBJ2-3; possibly TRBD2 for D (5 bases). The CDR3 has 15 residues. V was shortened by 1 base and J by 0 bases, with 8 bases between the two germline ends. The germline CDR1 and CDR2 sequences are MDHEN and SYDVKM. Written as DNA, the CDR3 is TGTGCCAGCAGTTTATACGGGGTTAGCACAGATACGCAGTATTTT. Residues: CASSLYGVSTDTQYF.

A single count supports this clone. This rearrangement joins TRBV5-6 to TRBJ2-6, with D perhaps matching TRBD2 (6 bases). Trimming pared 5 bases from V and 4 bases from J, leaving 13 bases between. The CDR3 is 15 amino acids. Germline V gives CDR1 SGHDT, CDR2 YYEEEE. DNA of the CDR3: TGTGCCAGCAGGAAGACGGGACTGGGGGCCAACGTCCTGACTTTC. This translates into CASRKTGLGANVLTF. The whole variable domain, remainder taken from reference TRBV5-6 and TRBJ2-6, is DAGVTQSPTHLIKTRGQQVTLRCSPKSGHDTVSWYQQALGQGPQFIFQYYEEEERQRGNFPDRFSGHQFPNYSSELNVNALLLGDSALYLCASRKTGLGANVLTFGAGSRLTVL.

This clone was detected only once. The chain has TRBV28 and TRBJ1-2; 7 bases agree with TRBD1. Per germline, CDR1 MDHEN and CDR2 SYDVKM. Unmatched junction bases numbered 7, after V lost 2 bases and J lost 7 bases. The CDR3 is made up of 14 amino acids. This chain's CDR3 is CASSLRQGNRGYTF. The CDR3 nucleotides read TGTGCCAGCAGTTTAAGACAGGGTAACCGTGGCTACACCTTC.